The 23 T cell receptor beta chains listed next were all sequenced from one sample in a study of blood T cell repertoires in COVID-19. Libraries were prepared by immunoSEQ multiplex PCR; TCRdb keeps only in-frame clonotypes and omits some of them. This table holds 270,000 or so clones, around 89% found once. The sequencing input was PBMCs or T cells enriched from blood (not recorded which). Receptors originate from a woman in her thirties or forties with acute COVID-19.

Of note for this clone: Different DNA sequences within this sample yield the same CDR3. The chain links TRBV10-3 to TRBJ2-3, with TRBD2 matching over 7 bases. V shed 0 bases and J 0 bases; nucleotides not matched to a gene: 3. The CDR3 has 16 residues. In germline, CDR1 is ENHRY, CDR2 SYGVKD. The CDR3 DNA reads TGTGCCATCAGTGAGTCAGTTAGCGGGAGCACAGATACGCAGTATTTT. Amino acids: CAISESVSGSTDTQYF.

This chain connects TRBV30 to TRBJ1-3, with D maybe TRBD1 (5 bases). This CDR3 is built from 14 residues. The V gene's germline CDR1 is GTSNPN and CDR2 SVGIG (reference sequence). Trimming removed 0 bases at V and 4 bases at J, with 10 bases between. CDR3 DNA sequence: TGTGCCTGGAGTGTCAAGGGACTGGGAAACACCATATATTTT. Protein: CAWSVKGLGNTIYF.

V usage is TRBV27 and J usage is TRBJ1-5; the D is unclear. Germline-derived CDR1 and CDR2 are MNHEY and SMNVEV (reference sequence). This CDR3 contains 12 residues. V dropped 5 bases and J dropped 7 bases, with 9 bases sitting between them. This CDR3 is CASSPRGQPQHF. The CDR3 DNA follows: TGTGCCAGCAGTCCCCGAGGGCAGCCCCAGCATTTT.

The chain couples TRBV18 to TRBJ1-2, with 9 bases that match TRBD1. The CDR3 sequence is 14 residues long. The germline gives CDR1 KGHSH, CDR2 LQKENI. V shed 2 bases and J 8 bases; nucleotides not matched to a gene: 6. The DNA of the CDR3 is TGTGCCAGCTCACCATCGACAGGGGGGCGGGGCTACACCTTC. This codes for CASSPSTGGRGYTF.

This chain links TRBV11-2 with TRBJ1-3; TRBD1 matches at 7 bases. CDR3 length equals 13 residues. V was pared by 4 bases and J by 5 bases, with 2 bases of the junction left unmatched. Germline V gives CDR1 SGHAT, CDR2 FQNNGV. CDR3 sequence: CASSSGGRNTIYF. The DNA of the CDR3 is TGTGCCAGCAGCTCAGGGGGGCGAAACACCATATATTTT.

This clone was recorded once. The rearrangement uses TRBV9 and TRBJ2-3, with D possibly matching TRBD1 (5 bases). The V end lost 5 bases, the J end lost 4 bases, and 20 bases lay between the germline ends. From germline, CDR1 is SGDLS and CDR2 YYNGEE. The CDR3 loop spans 16 amino acids. The CDR3 nucleotides read TGTGCCAGCAGTTGGGCCAGGGTTGTTGATCCAGATACGCAGTATTTT. Translation gives CASSWARVVDPDTQYF.

The gene calls are TRBV11-3 and TRBJ2-2; D is perhaps TRBD2 (5 bases). Germline CDR1 and CDR2: SGHNT and YENEEA. The CDR3 contains 14 residues. V was cut by 4 bases and J by 6 bases, with 12 bases left in between. This CDR3 is CASSSRVRPGELFF. The CDR3 DNA reads TGTGCCAGCAGCTCGCGGGTACGTCCCGGGGAGCTGTTTTTT.

This chain connects TRBV9 to TRBJ1-1; TRBD1 matches 8 bases. Trimming took 3 bases from V and 1 from J; bases not matched to a gene: 5. CDR1 and CDR2 (germline): SGDLS, YYNGEE. There are 15 residues in the CDR3. The CDR3 DNA reads as TGTGCCAGCAGCGGGACCGGGACAGGGAACACTGAAGCTTTCTTT. It yields the protein CASSGTGTGNTEAFF.

The rearrangement uses TRBV7-9 and TRBJ2-3, with 8 positions matching TRBD2. The trim removed 4 bases at V and 2 bases at J, leaving 5 bases unmatched. This CDR3 is built from 15 residues. From germline, CDR1 is SEHNR and CDR2 FQNEAQ (reference sequence). The CDR3: CASSSREGFTDTQYF. The DNA of the CDR3 is TGTGCCAGCAGCTCACGGGAGGGGTTCACAGATACGCAGTATTTT.

This sequence joins TRBV18 and TRBJ1-3, with TRBD1 matching over 7 bases. CDR3 length: 19 amino acids. CDR1 is KGHSH, CDR2 LQKENI, per germline. With V trimmed by 3 bases and J by 0 bases, 14 bases remained unmatched. In nucleotides, the CDR3 is TGTGCCAGCTCACCCCCGGGACAGTACCTATCTTACTCTGGAAACACCATATATTTT. It codes for CASSPPGQYLSYSGNTIYF.

The chain has TRBV19 and TRBJ1-5; D is perhaps TRBD1 (5 bases). CDR3 length: 17 amino acids. Germline V lookup: CDR1 LNHDA, CDR2 SQIVND (reference sequence). Trimming shortened V by 6 bases and J by 3 bases, and 21 bases separated the two germline ends. CDR3 nucleotide sequence: TGTGCCAGTAGCGGGGGGGACCTTCCAAGTACCAATCAGCCCCAGCATTTT. This codes for CASSGGDLPSTNQPQHF.

The rearrangement uses TRBV7-2 and TRBJ1-2; 9 nucleotides agree with TRBD1. Per germline, CDR1 SGHTA and CDR2 FQGNSA. CDR3 size: 15 residues. V dropped 5 bases and J dropped 3; count of bases not matched to a gene: 7. In DNA form, the CDR3 reads TGTGCCAGCAGCATTACAGGGGGCGCGGACTATGGCTACACCTTC. This gives the protein CASSITGGADYGYTF.

This chain uses TRBV9 with TRBJ2-5; the D is unclear. The ends were cut back, 0 bases at V and 5 bases at J, with 14 bases in the middle. Germline assignment: CDR1 SGDLS and CDR2 YYNGEE. The CDR3 has 15 amino acids. The CDR3 protein is CASSVARDGRETQYF. The CDR3 DNA reads as TGTGCCAGCAGCGTAGCTCGCGATGGCAGGGAGACCCAGTACTTC.

This chain joins TRBV28 and TRBJ2-7; D gene unclear. CDR3 length: 13 residues. The V end lost 3 bases, the J end lost 2 bases, and 8 bases lay between the germline ends. The germline CDR1 and CDR2 sequences are MDHEN and SYDVKM. CDR3 sequence (DNA): TGTGCCAGCAGTTTGATCAGTCCCTACGAGCAGTACTTC. Translated, it gives CASSLISPYEQYF.

V and J are TRBV7-9 and TRBJ1-1, with 7 bases aligning to TRBD1. V lost 8 bases to trimming and J lost 3 bases; unmatched junction nucleotides: 3. The CDR3 loop spans 12 amino acids. Germline V gene data show CDR1 as SEHNR and CDR2 as FQNEAQ (reference sequence). The CDR3 loop is CASRDSYTEAFF. CDR3 in DNA: TGTGCCAGCCGGGACAGTTACACTGAAGCTTTCTTT.

The rearrangement joins TRBV11-3 to TRBJ2-5; D perhaps matches TRBD2 (6 bases). Trimming left V 5 bases short and J 5 bases short, with 15 bases between. This CDR3 is 14 amino acids long. The germline CDR1 and CDR2 sequences are SGHNT and YENEEA. The CDR3 here is CASSARDSAETQYF. The CDR3 bases are TGTGCCAGCAGCGCCCGGGACTCAGCTGAGACCCAGTACTTC. Variable domain in full (rest from reference TRBV11-3 and TRBJ2-5): EAGVVQSPRYKIIEKKQPVAFWCNPISGHNTLYWYLQNLGQGPELLIRYENEEAVDDSQLPKDRFSAERLKGVDSTLKIQPAELGDSAVYLCASSARDSAETQYFGPGTRLLVL.

The chain carries TRBV4-3 and TRBJ2-5, with D perhaps matching TRBD1 (5 bases). This CDR3 is built from 15 residues. Germline V gene lookup returns CDR1 LGHNA and CDR2 YSLEER. Trimming pared 4 bases from V and 3 bases from J, leaving 15 bases between. In DNA, the CDR3 is TGCGCCAGCAGCCGGATCAGGGAAACCAAAGAGACCCAGTACTTC. The encoded protein is CASSRIRETKETQYF.

The J gene is TRBJ1-4, the V gene TRBV25-1, with D perhaps matching TRBD1 (6 bases). CDR3 length equals 15 residues. Trimming left V 3 bases short and J 7 bases short, with 15 bases between. Germline CDR1 MGHDK, CDR2 SYGVNS. CDR3 sequence reads: CASSDSETGSEKLFF. The DNA for the CDR3 is TGTGCCAGCAGTGATTCGGAAACAGGGAGTGAAAAACTGTTTTTT.

This chain links TRBV2 with TRBJ2-7; 8 positions match TRBD1. The trim removed 10 bases at V and 6 bases at J, leaving 14 bases unmatched. This CDR3 has 14 amino acids. Germline lookup yields CDR1 SNHLY and CDR2 FYNNEI. The CDR3 sequence: CATNPRTGYGEQYF. CDR3 DNA: TGTGCCACAAACCCCCGGACAGGGTACGGCGAGCAGTACTTC.

The rearrangement joins TRBV2 to TRBJ2-2; perhaps TRBD1 as D (5 bases). V was cut by 7 bases and J by 1 base, with 10 bases left in between. Germline V CDR1 and CDR2: SNHLY, FYNNEI. The CDR3 is made up of 14 amino acids. DNA for the CDR3: TGTGCCAGCATAGGGGTCCTGAACACCGGGGAGCTGTTTTTT. This encodes CASIGVLNTGELFF. The variable domain in full, completed from reference TRBV2 and TRBJ2-2, reads EPEVTQTPSHQVTQMGQEVILRCVPISNHLYFYWYRQILGQKVEFLVSFYNNEISEKSEIFDDQFSVERPDGSNFTLKIRSTKLEDSAMYFCASIGVLNTGELFFGEGSRLTVL.

The CDR3 DNA is TGCGCCAGCAGCCAAGAGGGGACAAGTAACTATGGCTACACCTTC. Translation: CASSQEGTSNYGYTF. This chain uses TRBV4-3 with TRBJ1-2, with D perhaps TRBD1 (6 bases). V lost 0 bases and J 1 base, leaving 9 bases between the germline ends. The CDR3 consists of 15 residues. Germline V gives CDR1 LGHNA, CDR2 YSLEER.

V gene TRBV9 combines with J gene TRBJ1-2, with D perhaps matching TRBD1 (6 bases). This CDR3 is built from 17 residues. Deletions cut 3 bases from V and 1 base from J, with 19 bases between. Germline assignment: CDR1 SGDLS and CDR2 YYNGEE. The CDR3 loop is CASSERTDLDLNYGYTF. Written as DNA, the CDR3 is TGTGCCAGCAGCGAGAGGACAGACCTCGACCTTAACTATGGCTACACCTTC.

This sequence joins TRBV5-4 and TRBJ2-3; TRBD2 aligns across 10 bases. V lost 3 bases to trimming and J lost 2 bases; unmatched junction nucleotides: 3. Germline CDR1 reads SGHNT; CDR2 reads YYREEE (reference sequence). The CDR3 runs to 15 residues. CDR3 DNA: TGTGCCAGCAGCTCCGGACTAGCGGCCACAGATACGCAGTATTTT. It specifies CASSSGLAATDTQYF.